This T cell receptor beta chain was sequenced in a study of PD-1 blockade in classical Hodgkin lymphoma. Assay: immunoSEQ multiplex PCR; the TCRdb copy retains only in-frame clones and omits some. The data hold fewer than 65,000 clones, with over 75% observed a single time. There are 14 residues in the CDR3. Losses at the gene ends were 5 bases for V and 2 bases for J; bases not matched to a gene: 3. Germline V gene lookup returns CDR1 SNHLY and CDR2 FYNNEI. All patients relapsed after autologous stem cell transplantation, and brentuximab vedotin exposure varied. This sequence originates from a human donor with classical Hodgkin lymphoma. The V gene is TRBV2, the J gene TRBJ2-5, with TRBD1 matching 9 bases. Specimen: peripheral blood mononuclear cells (PBMCs), collected at baseline. In DNA, the CDR3 is TGTGCCAGCAGTAGGACAGGGGCTCAAGAGACCCAGTACTTC. This gives the protein CASSRTGAQETQYF.